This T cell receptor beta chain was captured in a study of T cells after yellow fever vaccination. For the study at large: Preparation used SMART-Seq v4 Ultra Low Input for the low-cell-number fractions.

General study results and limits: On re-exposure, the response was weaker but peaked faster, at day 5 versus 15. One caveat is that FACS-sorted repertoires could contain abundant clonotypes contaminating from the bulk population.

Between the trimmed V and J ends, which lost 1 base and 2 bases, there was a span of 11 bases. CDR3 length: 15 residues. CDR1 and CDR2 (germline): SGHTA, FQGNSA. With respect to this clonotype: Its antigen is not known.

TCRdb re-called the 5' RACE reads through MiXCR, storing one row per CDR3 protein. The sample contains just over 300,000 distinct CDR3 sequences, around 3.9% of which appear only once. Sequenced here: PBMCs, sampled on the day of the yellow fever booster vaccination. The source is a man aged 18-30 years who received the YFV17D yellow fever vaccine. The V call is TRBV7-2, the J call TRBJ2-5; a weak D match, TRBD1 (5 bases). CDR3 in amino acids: CASSLGWTPQETQYF. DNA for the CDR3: TGTGCCAGCAGCTTAGGATGGACACCACAAGAGACCCAGTACTTC.